The T cell receptor (beta chain) described here comes from a study of blood T cell repertoires in COVID-19. This CDR3 spans 14 amino acids. V lost 0 bases to trimming and J lost 7 bases, with 13 bases between them. Germline V gives CDR1 GTSNPN, CDR2 SVGIG (reference sequence). Assay: immunoSEQ multiplex PCR; the TCRdb copy retains only in-frame clones and omits some. The sample holds 250,000 to 350,000 clones, more than 70% seen once. This TCR derives from a woman in her forties or fifties with acute or convalescent COVID-19. Sequenced: peripheral blood. The J gene is TRBJ1-5, the V gene TRBV30; weak D call: TRBD1 (6 bases). The chain's CDR3 is CAWSVSTGRQPQHF. In DNA, the CDR3 is TGTGCCTGGAGTGTGAGTACAGGGCGACAGCCCCAGCATTTT.